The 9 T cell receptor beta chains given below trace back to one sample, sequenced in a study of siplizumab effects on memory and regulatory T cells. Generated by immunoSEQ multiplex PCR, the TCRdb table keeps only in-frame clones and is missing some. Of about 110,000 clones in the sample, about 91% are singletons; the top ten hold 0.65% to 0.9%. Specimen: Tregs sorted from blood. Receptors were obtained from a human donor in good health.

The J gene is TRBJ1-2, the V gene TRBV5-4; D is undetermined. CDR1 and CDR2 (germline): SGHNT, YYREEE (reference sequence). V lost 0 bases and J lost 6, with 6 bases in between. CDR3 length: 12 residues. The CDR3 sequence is CASSLAGNGYTF. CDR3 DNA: TGTGCCAGCAGCTTGGCGGGGAATGGCTACACCTTC.

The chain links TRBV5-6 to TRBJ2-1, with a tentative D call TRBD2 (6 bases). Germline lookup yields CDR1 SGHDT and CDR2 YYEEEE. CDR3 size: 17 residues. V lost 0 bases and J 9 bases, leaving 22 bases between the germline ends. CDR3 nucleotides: TGTGCCAGCAGCTTGGAGTCATGGGGACTGGGACTCGGTGAGCAGTTCTTC. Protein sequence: CASSLESWGLGLGEQFF.

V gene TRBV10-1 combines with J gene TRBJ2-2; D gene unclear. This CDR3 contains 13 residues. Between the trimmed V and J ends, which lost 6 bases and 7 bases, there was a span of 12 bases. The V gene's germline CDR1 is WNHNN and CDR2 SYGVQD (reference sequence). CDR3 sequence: CASSETSSGELFF. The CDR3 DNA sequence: TGCGCCAGCAGCGAGACCAGCAGCGGGGAGCTGTTTTTT.

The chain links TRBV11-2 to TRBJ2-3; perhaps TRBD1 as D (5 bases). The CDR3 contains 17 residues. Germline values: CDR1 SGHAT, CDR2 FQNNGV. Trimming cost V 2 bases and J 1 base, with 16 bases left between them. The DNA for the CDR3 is TGTGCCAGCAGCTTATTAGGGGATGGGCTGGGCACAGATACGCAGTATTTT. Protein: CASSLLGDGLGTDTQYF.

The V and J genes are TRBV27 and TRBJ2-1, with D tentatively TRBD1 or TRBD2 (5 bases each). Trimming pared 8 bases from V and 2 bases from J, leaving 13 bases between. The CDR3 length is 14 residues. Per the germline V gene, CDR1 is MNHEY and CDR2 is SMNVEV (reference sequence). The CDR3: CASSWGLAYNEQFF. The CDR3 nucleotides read TGTGCCAGCTCCTGGGGGTTGGCCTACAATGAGCAGTTCTTC.

The DNA of the CDR3 is TGTGCCAGCAGTGCGGTGCTAGCGGCGAACACCGGGGAGCTGTTTTTT. As protein: CASSAVLAANTGELFF. The V gene is TRBV6-1, the J gene TRBJ2-2; 7 bases align to TRBD2. V shed 4 bases, J shed 0 bases, and the junction held 5 bases outside the gene matches. The CDR3 is 16 amino acids. CDR1 and CDR2 (germline): MNHNS, SASEGT.

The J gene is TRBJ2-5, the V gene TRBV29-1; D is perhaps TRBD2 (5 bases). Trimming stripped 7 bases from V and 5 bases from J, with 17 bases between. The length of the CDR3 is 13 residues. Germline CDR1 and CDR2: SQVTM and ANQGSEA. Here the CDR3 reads CSAKGGGRETQYF. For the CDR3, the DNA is TGCAGCGCCAAAGGCGGAGGCAGGGAGACCCAGTACTTC.

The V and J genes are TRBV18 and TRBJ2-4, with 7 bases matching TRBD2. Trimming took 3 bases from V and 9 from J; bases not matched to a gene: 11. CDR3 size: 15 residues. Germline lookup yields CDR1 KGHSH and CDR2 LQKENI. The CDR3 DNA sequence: TGTGCCAGCTCACCCACAGCCGGACTAGTGAGCATTCAGTACTTC. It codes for CASSPTAGLVSIQYF. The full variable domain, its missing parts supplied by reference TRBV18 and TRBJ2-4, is NAGVMQNPRHLVRRRGQEARLRCSPMKGHSHVYWYRQLPEEGLKFMVYLQKENIIDESGMPKERFSAEFPKEGPSILRIQQVVRGDSAAYFCASSPTAGLVSIQYFGAGTRLSVL.

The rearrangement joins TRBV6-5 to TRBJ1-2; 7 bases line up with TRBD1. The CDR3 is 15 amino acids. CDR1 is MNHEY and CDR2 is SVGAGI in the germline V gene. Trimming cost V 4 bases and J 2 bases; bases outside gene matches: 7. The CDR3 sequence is CASSWRQGFNYGYTF. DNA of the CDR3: TGTGCCAGCAGTTGGCGACAGGGTTTCAACTATGGCTACACCTTC.